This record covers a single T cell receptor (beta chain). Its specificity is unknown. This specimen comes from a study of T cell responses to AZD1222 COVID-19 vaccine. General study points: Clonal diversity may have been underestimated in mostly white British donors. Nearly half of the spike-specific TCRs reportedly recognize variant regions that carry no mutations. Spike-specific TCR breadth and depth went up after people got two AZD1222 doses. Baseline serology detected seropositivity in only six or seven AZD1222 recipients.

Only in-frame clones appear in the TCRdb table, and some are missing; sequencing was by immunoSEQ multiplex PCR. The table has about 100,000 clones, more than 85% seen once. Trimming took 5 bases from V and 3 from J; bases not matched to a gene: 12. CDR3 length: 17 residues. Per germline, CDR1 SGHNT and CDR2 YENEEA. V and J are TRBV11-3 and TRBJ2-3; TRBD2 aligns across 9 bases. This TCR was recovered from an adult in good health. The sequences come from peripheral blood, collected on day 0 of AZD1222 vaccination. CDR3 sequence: CASSTRRALAGTDTQYF. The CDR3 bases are TGTGCCAGCAGCACCCGAAGAGCCCTAGCGGGAACAGATACGCAGTATTTT.